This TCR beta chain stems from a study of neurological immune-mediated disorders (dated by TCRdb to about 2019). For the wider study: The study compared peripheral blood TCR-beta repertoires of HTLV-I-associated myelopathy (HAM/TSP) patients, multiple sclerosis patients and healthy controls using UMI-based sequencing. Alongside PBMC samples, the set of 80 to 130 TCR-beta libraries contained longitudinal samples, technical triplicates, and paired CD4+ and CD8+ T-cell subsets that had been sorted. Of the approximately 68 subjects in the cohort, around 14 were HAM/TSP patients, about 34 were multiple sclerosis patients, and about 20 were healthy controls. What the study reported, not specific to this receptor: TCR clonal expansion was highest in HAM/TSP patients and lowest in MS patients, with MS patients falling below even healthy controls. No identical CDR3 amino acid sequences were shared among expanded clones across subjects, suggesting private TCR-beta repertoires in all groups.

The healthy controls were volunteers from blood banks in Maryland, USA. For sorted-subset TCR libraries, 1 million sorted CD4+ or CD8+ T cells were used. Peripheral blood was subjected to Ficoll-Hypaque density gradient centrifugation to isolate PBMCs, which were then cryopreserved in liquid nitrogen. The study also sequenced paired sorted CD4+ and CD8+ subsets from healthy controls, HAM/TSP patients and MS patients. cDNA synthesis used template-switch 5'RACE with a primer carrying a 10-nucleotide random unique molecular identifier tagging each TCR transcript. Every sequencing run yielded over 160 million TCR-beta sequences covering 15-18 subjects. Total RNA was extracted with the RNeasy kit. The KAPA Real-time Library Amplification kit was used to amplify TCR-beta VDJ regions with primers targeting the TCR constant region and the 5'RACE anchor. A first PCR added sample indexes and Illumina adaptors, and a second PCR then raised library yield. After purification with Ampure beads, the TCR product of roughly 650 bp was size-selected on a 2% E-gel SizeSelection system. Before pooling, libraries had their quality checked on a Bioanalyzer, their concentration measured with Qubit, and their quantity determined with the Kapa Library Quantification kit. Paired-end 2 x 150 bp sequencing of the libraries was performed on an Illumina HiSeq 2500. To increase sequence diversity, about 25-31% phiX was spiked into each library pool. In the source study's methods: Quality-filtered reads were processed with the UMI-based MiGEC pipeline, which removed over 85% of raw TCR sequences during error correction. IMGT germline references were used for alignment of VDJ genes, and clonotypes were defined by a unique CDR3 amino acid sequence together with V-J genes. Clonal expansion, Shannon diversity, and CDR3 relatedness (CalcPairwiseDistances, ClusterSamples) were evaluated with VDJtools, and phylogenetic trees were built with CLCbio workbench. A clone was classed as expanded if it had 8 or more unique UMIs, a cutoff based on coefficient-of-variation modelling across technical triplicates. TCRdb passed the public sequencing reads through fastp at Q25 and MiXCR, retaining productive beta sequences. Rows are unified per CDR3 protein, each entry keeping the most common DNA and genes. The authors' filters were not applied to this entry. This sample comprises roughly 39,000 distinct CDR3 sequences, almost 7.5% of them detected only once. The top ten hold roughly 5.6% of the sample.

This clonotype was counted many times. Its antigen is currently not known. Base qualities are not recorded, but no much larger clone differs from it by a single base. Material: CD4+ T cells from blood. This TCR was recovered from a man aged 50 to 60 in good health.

The DNA sequence is TGTGCCAGCAGCCCCGGGGCCGGGGAGCTGTTTTTT. This codes for CASSPGAGELFF. The V gene is TRBV6-2 or TRBV6-3 and the J gene is TRBJ2-2; perhaps TRBD2 is the D gene, with 5 bases matching. Taken from the germline V gene, the CDR1 and CDR2 loops are MNHEY and SVGEGT. The junction shows trimming of 6 bases on V and 6 bases on J, plus 8 bases between the germline ends. The CDR3 numbers 12 residues from cysteine through phenylalanine. Solely the CDR3 DNA is kept, with 36 bases framed from the first base.